A selection of T cell receptor beta chains follows, all from one sample in a study of CD8 T cells in ankylosing spondylitis. TCRdb processed the 5' RACE reads anew with MiXCR; each CDR3 protein has one entry. The data hold 130,000 or so distinct CDR3 sequences, with approximately 17% observed a single time. The sample comprised blood, either unsorted or a sorted T cell fraction (not recorded which). The receptors shown here come from a male donor with ankylosing spondylitis. Both conserved end residues are part of each CDR3. D genes are given only for firm matches. Clone size, where shown, is once, few, many, or a class for clones that have expanded.

J,length,V,D,size,CDR3,DNA
TRBJ2-3,18,TRBV5-1,.,.,CASSLARTDPPLADTQYF,TGCGCCAGCAGCTTGGCTCGGACAGATCCACCCCTGGCAGATACGCAGTATTTT
TRBJ2-1,15,TRBV5-1,.,.,CASSLGGIPYNEQFF,TGCGCCAGCAGCTTGGGAGGGATCCCCTACAATGAGCAGTTCTTC
TRBJ2-3,16,TRBV30,TRBD1,once,CAWLSRGTGGTDTQYF,TGTGCCTGGCTTTCCAGGGGGACAGGGGGAACAGATACGCAGTATTTT
TRBJ2-5,13,TRBV24-1,TRBD2,.,CATSSAGEETQYF,TGTGCCACCAGTTCGGCGGGAGAAGAGACCCAGTACTTC
TRBJ1-5,15,TRBV4-1,.,few,CASSQARGGNQPQHF,TGCGCCAGCAGCCAAGCTCGGGGAGGCAATCAGCCCCAGCATTTT
TRBJ2-5,13,TRBV12-3/TRBV12-4,.,many,CASSSYLAETQYF,TGTGCCAGCAGCAGTTACCTAGCTGAGACCCAGTACTTC
TRBJ1-2,14,TRBV14,.,few,CASSLDGANYGYTF,TGTGCCAGCAGCCTGGACGGGGCTAACTATGGCTACACCTTC
TRBJ2-2,14,TRBV9,.,once,CACSAQEGTGELFF,TGTGCCTGCAGCGCACAGGAGGGCACCGGGGAGCTGTTTTTT
TRBJ1-6,13,TRBV10-2,.,many,CASSESENSPLHF,TGCGCCAGCAGTGAGTCGGAGAATTCACCCCTCCACTTT
TRBJ1-1,12,TRBV7-8,.,.,CASSFMRTEAFF,TGTGCCAGCAGCTTCATGAGAACTGAAGCTTTCTTT
TRBJ2-3,16,TRBV4-2,TRBD2,few,CASSQALAGGTDTQYF,TGTGCCAGCAGCCAAGCGCTAGCGGGAGGCACAGATACGCAGTATTTT
TRBJ1-1,19,TRBV3-1,.,many,CASSQGMKVTVPRLNLAFF,TGTGCCAGCAGCCAAGGAATGAAAGTGACAGTCCCACGACTCAATTTGGCTTTCTTT
TRBJ2-7,16,TRBV7-9,.,few,CASSSNRDGSDYEQYF,TGTGCCAGCAGCTCCAACCGGGACGGTTCAGACTACGAGCAGTACTTC
TRBJ1-1,13,TRBV14,.,.,CASSPGWGAEAFF,TGTGCCAGCAGCCCTGGCTGGGGTGCTGAAGCTTTCTTT
TRBJ2-1,18,TRBV14,TRBD2,few,CASSQDPVGLAGVNEQFF,TGTGCCAGCAGCCAAGATCCGGTGGGACTAGCGGGAGTCAATGAGCAGTTCTTC
TRBJ1-6,17,TRBV28,.,.,CASSPGRLSTYNSPLHF,TGTGCCAGCAGCCCAGGGAGGCTTTCTACCTATAATTCACCCCTCCACTTT
TRBJ2-2,15,TRBV7-9,.,.,CASSLVVSGTGELFF,TGTGCCAGCAGCTTAGTAGTTAGTGGTACCGGGGAGCTGTTTTTT
TRBJ2-7,11,TRBV20-1,.,.,CSVPPAYEQYF,TGCAGTGTACCCCCCGCCTACGAGCAGTACTTC
TRBJ2-2,12,TRBV10-3,.,.,CATKQEPGELFF,TGTGCCACCAAACAAGAGCCCGGGGAGCTGTTTTTT
TRBJ1-6,13,TRBV5-6,.,few,CASSLRNNSPLHF,TGTGCCAGCAGCTTGCGGAATAATTCACCCCTCCACTTT
TRBJ2-3,16,TRBV29-1,TRBD2,.,CSVEPTGLAVTDTQYF,TGCAGCGTTGAACCCACCGGACTAGCGGTGACAGATACGCAGTATTTT
TRBJ1-2,12,TRBV7-8,.,.,CASSREDYGYTF,TGTGCCAGCAGCCGGGAGGACTATGGCTACACCTTC
TRBJ1-2,14,TRBV20-1,.,.,CSARDQQTNYGYTF,TGCAGTGCTAGAGATCAGCAAACTAACTATGGCTACACCTTC
TRBJ2-7,15,TRBV15,TRBD2,.,CATSRGLAGSFEQYF,TGTGCCACCAGCAGAGGACTAGCGGGAAGTTTCGAGCAGTACTTC
TRBJ1-1,12,TRBV29-1,.,few,CSVEGVDTEAFF,TGCAGCGTGGAGGGGGTAGACACTGAAGCTTTCTTT
TRBJ2-7,15,TRBV6-2/TRBV6-3,.,.,CASSYRTRTTGEQYF,TGTGCCAGCAGTTACCGGACTAGGACCACAGGGGAGCAGTACTTC